This entry concerns a single T cell receptor beta chain. Its specificity is unknown. The data belong to a study of PD-L1 blockade in urothelial cancer. The wider study: Anywhere from 0 to 3 prior chemotherapy regimens had been received by patients.

Time point: pretreatment peripheral blood. Every patient provided from 1 to 8 samples, collected pretreatment and on-treatment. Germline V gene data show CDR1 as SGHAT and CDR2 as FQNNGV. This CDR3 is 17 amino acids long. The V end lost 3 bases, the J end lost 1 base, and 16 bases lay between the germline ends. Regarding the study as a whole: Tumor-associated TCR clones expanded more in blood at 3 weeks in patients with durable benefit.

Measured with immunoSEQ multiplex PCR; TCRdb has only the in-frame clones, and not every one. The table records 45,000 to 70,000 clones, 65% to 90% of them present only once. V gene TRBV11-2 combines with J gene TRBJ2-4, with a possible D match to TRBD2 (5 bases). The sequence derives from a man in his 70s with urothelial cancer. Sequences were derived from PBMCs, sampled around atezolizumab (anti-PD-L1) treatment. CDR3 protein: CASSFQSDGLAKNIQYF. Written as DNA, the CDR3 is TGTGCCAGCAGCTTCCAATCTGACGGACTGGCCAAAAACATTCAGTACTTC.